The following is a TCR beta chain sequence with its context. This clonotype was observed at least ten times. The antigen it binds to is not known. Qualities for individual bases were not recorded, and no much larger clone is one base off. A case-control design nested within a healthcare worker cohort in London, UK, was used, with weekly nasopharyngeal swab PCR tests and blood sampling performed. Healthcare workers were enrolled in the week of the UK lockdown, from 23 to 31 March 2020, and were followed every week for up to roughly 15 weeks. The sample originates from a study of early T cells in non-severe SARS-CoV-2 infection (TCRdb year 2021). In the study overall: Bulk RNA from unsorted whole blood was used for TCR sequencing, so alpha and beta chains could not be paired.

Trimming at the junction amounts to 3 bases on V and 0 bases on J, and the germline ends lie 9 bases apart. The CDR3 has 15 amino acids, counting the end cysteine and phenylalanine. Only the CDR3 region is kept as DNA, spanning 45 bases read in frame from base 1. For CDR1 and CDR2, the germline V gene lists SGHVS and FNYEAQ. Library creation used 5' RACE. Sequenced on a NextSeq 500. In the TCR library protocol, unique molecular identifiers were attached to individual cDNA molecules to correct for PCR bias and sequencing error. TCR alpha and beta chains were both sequenced, and the abundances of alpha and beta sequences in each sample were closely correlated with each other. The paper's processing steps were these. Decombinator V4 was used to annotate TCR sequences for V gene, J gene and CDR3. Expanded TCRs were defined as changing significantly between any two time points under a Poisson model with p below 0.0001. TCR abundances were normalised to the total number of TCRs sequenced per sample and expressed as counts per million. MAIT TCRs were defined by TRAV1-2 paired with TRAJ12, TRAJ20 or TRAJ33, and iNKT TCRs by TRAV10 paired with TRAJ18. VDJdb, accessed 1 November 2021, was searched for CMV, EBV and SARS-CoV-2 annotated TCRs, excluding TCRs annotated for multiple antigens. TCRdb trimmed the raw reads at Q25, called clones with MiXCR and kept productive beta chains. Each entry is one CDR3 protein sequence, shown with its most common DNA and genes. What appears here as the V and J calls and clone size reflects TCRdb's work, not the paper's. The sample contains approximately 69,000 distinct CDR3 sequences, 12% of them found a single time. The ten most abundant clones make up 3% to 5% of the sample.

Broader findings and caveats from the paper: Matching against VDJdb was skewed toward anti-spike CD8 responses, likely underestimated virus-specific expansions, and missed private and CD4 specificities.

The TCR sequence derives from an adult who was a healthcare worker with PCR-confirmed SARS-CoV-2 infection or an uninfected control (not recorded which). The chain is made from TRBV7-6 and TRBJ1-3, with TRBD1 tentatively as D gene (5 bases match). The sample comprised whole blood. The sequence in DNA is TGTGCCAGCAGCTTGGGACGGAGCTCTGGAAACACCATATATTTT. This encodes CASSLGRSSGNTIYF.